The next 3 T cell receptor beta chains were all read from a single sample in a study of shared clonotypes between healthy human individuals. Sequencing was performed with immunoSEQ multiplex PCR; in TCRdb, only in-frame clones are kept and a portion is missing. Of some 2,500,000 clones in the sample, 80% to 95% were seen once. The sequencing input was naive CD4+ T cells from PBMCs. Subset given: CD45RA+ positively selected. The receptors here all came from a man aged 18-30 years in good health. Some clones in this sample may be carry-over from other donors' samples.

The rearrangement joins TRBV6-4 to TRBJ2-1; 11 nucleotides line up with TRBD2. The V gene's germline CDR1 is MRHNA and CDR2 SNTAGT. This CDR3 contains 16 residues. The V and J ends lost 4 bases and 4 bases, in that order; junction bases with no gene match: 6. In DNA form, the CDR3 reads TGTGCCAGCAGTGCCTCCGGGACTAGCGGATACAATGAGCAGTTCTTC. Encoded protein: CASSASGTSGYNEQFF.

This chain links TRBV10-2 with TRBJ1-2; 7 bases align to TRBD1. The CDR3 contains 15 residues. The V and J ends lost 8 bases and 1 base, in that order; junction bases with no gene match: 10. Germline lookup yields CDR1 WSHSY and CDR2 SAAADI. For the CDR3, the DNA is TGCGCCAGCGGGGGACCGGGACAGAGTAACTATGGCTACACCTTC. Residues: CASGGPGQSNYGYTF.

The V call is TRBV5-1, the J call TRBJ2-3; tentatively, D is TRBD1 or TRBD2 (7 bases each). V was pared by 2 bases and J by 1 base, with 14 bases between. The germline V gene encodes CDR1 SGHRS and CDR2 YFSETQ. The CDR3 consists of 16 residues. Written as DNA, the CDR3 is TGCGCCAGCAGCTTAGGGAGGGGGCCCCGCACAGATACGCAGTATTTT. This gives the protein CASSLGRGPRTDTQYF. Variable domain in full (rest from reference TRBV5-1 and TRBJ2-3): KAGVTQTPRYLIKTRGQQVTLSCSPISGHRSVSWYQQTPGQGLQFLFEYFSETQRNKGNFPGRFSGRQFSNSRSEMNVSTLELGDSALYLCASSLGRGPRTDTQYFGPGTRLTVL.